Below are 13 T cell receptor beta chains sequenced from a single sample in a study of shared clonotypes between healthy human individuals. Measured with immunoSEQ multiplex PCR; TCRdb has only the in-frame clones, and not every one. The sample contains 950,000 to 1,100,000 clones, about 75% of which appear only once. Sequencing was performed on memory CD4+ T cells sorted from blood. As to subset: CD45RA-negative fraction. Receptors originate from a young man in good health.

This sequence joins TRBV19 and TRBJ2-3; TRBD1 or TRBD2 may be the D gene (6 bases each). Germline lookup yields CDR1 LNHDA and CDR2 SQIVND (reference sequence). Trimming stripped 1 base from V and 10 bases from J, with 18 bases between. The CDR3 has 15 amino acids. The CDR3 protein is CASSIGGGLEVPQYF. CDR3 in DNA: TGTGCCAGTAGTATAGGAGGGGGACTGGAAGTCCCGCAGTATTTT.

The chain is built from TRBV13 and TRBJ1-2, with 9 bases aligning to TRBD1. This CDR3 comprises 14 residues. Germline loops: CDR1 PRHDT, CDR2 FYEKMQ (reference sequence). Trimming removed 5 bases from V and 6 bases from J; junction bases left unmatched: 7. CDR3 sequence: CASSLTGTGHGYTF. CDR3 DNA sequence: TGTGCCAGCAGCCTAACAGGGACAGGGCATGGCTACACCTTC.

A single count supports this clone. CDR3 DNA sequence: TGTGCCTGGAGTGCACGAGGCCCCACAGATACGCAGTATTTT. It yields the protein CAWSARGPTDTQYF. V gene TRBV30 combines with J gene TRBJ2-3; D is ambiguous. The V gene lost 1 base and the J gene lost 2 bases, with 10 bases spanning the gap. Germline CDR1 and CDR2: GTSNPN and SVGIG (reference sequence). The CDR3 spans 14 residues.

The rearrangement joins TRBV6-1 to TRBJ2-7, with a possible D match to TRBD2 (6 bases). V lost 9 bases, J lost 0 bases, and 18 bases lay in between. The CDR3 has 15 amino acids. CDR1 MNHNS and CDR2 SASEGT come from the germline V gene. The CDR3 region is CASVDLARSSYEQYF. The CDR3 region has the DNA TGTGCCAGTGTCGACCTAGCGAGGAGCTCCTACGAGCAGTACTTC.

CDR3 region: CASSLEVREAFF. The CDR3 bases are TGTGCCAGCAGCTTAGAGGTCAGGGAGGCTTTCTTT. The chain links TRBV7-9 to TRBJ1-1, with D perhaps matching TRBD1 (5 bases). There are 12 residues in the CDR3. Germline lookup yields CDR1 SEHNR and CDR2 FQNEAQ (reference sequence). Trimming stripped 1 base from V and 11 bases from J, with 11 bases between.

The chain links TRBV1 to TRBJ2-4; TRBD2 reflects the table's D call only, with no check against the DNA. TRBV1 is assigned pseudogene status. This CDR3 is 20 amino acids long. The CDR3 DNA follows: TGCACCAGCAGCCTACCGACAAAGACTAGCGGGGGGGAAGCCAAAAACATTCAGTACTTC. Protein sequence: CTSSLPTKTSGGEAKNIQYF.

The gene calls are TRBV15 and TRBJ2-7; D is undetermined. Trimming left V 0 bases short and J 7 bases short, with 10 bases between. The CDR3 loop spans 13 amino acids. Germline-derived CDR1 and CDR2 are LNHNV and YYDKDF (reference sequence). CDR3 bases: TGTGCCACCAGCAGAGATACCAAGGGAGAGCAGTACTTC. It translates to CATSRDTKGEQYF.

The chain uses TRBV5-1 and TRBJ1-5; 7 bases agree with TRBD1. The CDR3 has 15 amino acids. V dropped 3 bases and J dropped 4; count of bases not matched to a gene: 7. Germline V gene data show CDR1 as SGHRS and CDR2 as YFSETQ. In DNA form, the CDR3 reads TGCGCCAGCAGCTGGGAGGGACAGTTGAATCAGCCCCAGCATTTT. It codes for CASSWEGQLNQPQHF.

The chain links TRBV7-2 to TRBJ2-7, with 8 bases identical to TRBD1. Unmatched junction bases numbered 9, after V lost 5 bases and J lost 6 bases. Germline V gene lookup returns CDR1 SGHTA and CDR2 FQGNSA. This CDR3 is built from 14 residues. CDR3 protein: CASSLIQGAGEQYF. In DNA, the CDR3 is TGTGCCAGCAGCCTTATTCAGGGGGCGGGCGAGCAGTACTTC.

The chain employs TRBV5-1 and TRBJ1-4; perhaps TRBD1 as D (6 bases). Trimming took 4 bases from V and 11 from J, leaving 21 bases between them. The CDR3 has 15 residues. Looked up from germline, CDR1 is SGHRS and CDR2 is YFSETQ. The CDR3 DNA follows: TGCGCCAGCAGCGTCCTAGGGGGAGGGGTGAAGAAACTGTTTTTT. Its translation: CASSVLGGGVKKLFF.

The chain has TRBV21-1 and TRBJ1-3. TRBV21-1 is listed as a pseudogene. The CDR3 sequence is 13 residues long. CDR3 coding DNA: TGTGCCAGCCTTCTTAGCTCTGGAAACACCATATATTTT. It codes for CASLLSSGNTIYF.

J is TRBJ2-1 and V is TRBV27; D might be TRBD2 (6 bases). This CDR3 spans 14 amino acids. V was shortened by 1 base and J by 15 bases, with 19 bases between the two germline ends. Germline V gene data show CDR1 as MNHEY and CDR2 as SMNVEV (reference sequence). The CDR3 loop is CASSLLGSREYLFF. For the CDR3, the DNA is TGTGCCAGCAGTTTATTGGGTTCCCGGGAGTATCTGTTCTTC.

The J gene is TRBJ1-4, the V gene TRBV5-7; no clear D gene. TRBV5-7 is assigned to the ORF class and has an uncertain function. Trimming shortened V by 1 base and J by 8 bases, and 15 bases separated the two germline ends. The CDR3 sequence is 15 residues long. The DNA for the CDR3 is TGTGCCAGCAGCTTGAAGGGCTGCGGAGAGGAAAAACTGTTTTTT. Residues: CASSLKGCGEEKLFF.